A single sample gave rise to the 5 T cell receptor beta chains below, sequenced in a study of blood T cell repertoires in COVID-19. The method was immunoSEQ multiplex PCR; TCRdb's version includes in-frame clones alone and lacks a portion of them. The repertoire consists of hundreds of thousands of clones, with approximately 80% occurring once and the leading ten covering 8% to 13%. Sequenced material: peripheral blood. The receptors stem from an elderly woman with acute or convalescent COVID-19.

This chain links TRBV3-1 (or the pseudogene TRBV3-2) with TRBJ2-7; D might be TRBD2 (7 bases). V dropped 1 base and J dropped 6 bases, with 19 bases sitting between them. This CDR3 is 16 amino acids long. Per the germline V gene, CDR1 is LGHDT and CDR2 is YNNKEL (reference sequence). CDR3 sequence reads: CASSQVGRGLSSEQYF. CDR3 bases: TGTGCCAGCAGCCAAGTGGGGCGGGGGCTTTCGTCCGAGCAGTACTTC.

The V call is TRBV9, the J call TRBJ1-4, with TRBD1 matching over 12 bases. Germline trimming cut 0 bases from V and 2 bases from J; bases unmatched to any gene: 5. Germline V gene lookup returns CDR1 SGDLS and CDR2 YYNGEE. The CDR3 sequence is 18 residues long. CDR3 residues: CASSVGGTGGFTNEKLFF. The CDR3 DNA is TGTGCCAGCAGCGTAGGAGGGACAGGGGGCTTCACTAATGAAAAACTGTTTTTT.

Points on this clone: Sequence at one end of the junction differs from germline and may be a read error. This chain connects TRBV9 to TRBJ2-3; D perhaps matches TRBD2 (7 bases). The germline gives CDR1 SGDLS, CDR2 YYNGEE. This CDR3 is 14 amino acids long. The CDR3 DNA reads TGTGCCAGCAGCGTCGAGGGGGAGCGGGATAAGCAGTATTTT. Amino acid sequence: CASSVEGERDKQYF.

This clone was seen a single time. This chain uses TRBV9 with TRBJ1-5; D perhaps matches TRBD1 (5 bases). Germline CDR1 and CDR2: SGDLS and YYNGEE. V dropped 0 bases and J dropped 6 bases, with 10 bases sitting between them. This CDR3 has 14 residues. CDR3 nucleotide sequence: TGTGCCAGCAGCGTAGCGGGGGAGGGTCAGCCCCAGCATTTT. As protein: CASSVAGEGQPQHF.

This clone has only one observation. The chain couples TRBV6-6 to TRBJ1-6; D call uncertain. The CDR3 is made up of 16 amino acids. Germline lookup yields CDR1 MNHNY and CDR2 SVGAGI (reference sequence). Trimming took off 7 bases at V and 3 bases at J, with 16 bases between the two ends. CDR3 bases: TGTGCCAGCACCCCTCTGATGGCCTTCTATAATTCACCCCTCCACTTT. Its protein is CASTPLMAFYNSPLHF.